This TCR beta chain is drawn from a study of T-cell memory formation after mild COVID-19. Findings and limits, study-wide: Prior to infection, memory already included some responding clones, suggesting cross-reactive memory joined.

The germline CDR1 and CDR2 sequences are MNHEY and SVGEGT. V was pared by 9 bases and J by 2 bases, with 0 bases of the junction left unmatched. The CDR3 loop spans 12 amino acids. As concerns this clonotype: As yet, its antigen is unknown.

TCRdb passed the 5' RACE reads through MiXCR, listing each CDR3 protein once. The data contain hundreds of thousands of distinct CDR3 sequences, around 27% of them singletons. The sequenced sample consisted of PBMCs or a T cell subset sorted from them (not recorded which). The rearrangement links TRBV6-2 or TRBV6-3 to TRBJ2-7; the match to TRBD2 covers 11 bases. The TCR was taken from an adult woman who had mild COVID-19 (a few samples of this study predate the infection). Cell type and time point are not known. This CDR3 is CASSGRAYEQYF. DNA for the CDR3: TGTGCCAGTAGCGGGAGGGCCTACGAGCAGTACTTC.